Given below is one T cell receptor beta chain in context. Primers included in the PCR were 60 Vbeta and 13 Jbeta primers. Clones were read by immunoSEQ multiplex PCR, and TCRdb kept only the in-frame ones, dropping some. The sample has tens of thousands of clones, roughly three quarters seen once. This sample is drawn from a study of cytomegalovirus exposure and HLA in healthy donors. The germline CDR1 and CDR2 sequences are SQVTM and ANQGSEA. After removal of 7 bases from V and 0 bases from J, the junction contained 4 bases not matched to a gene. This CDR3 is built from 14 residues. V usage is TRBV29-1 and J usage is TRBJ1-5; 9 bases are a match to TRBD1. The sequenced sample consisted of PBMCs. The receptor was isolated from a man aged 25-45 years in good health and CMV-seronegative. CDR3 sequence (DNA): TGCAGCGGCTGGACAGGGGATAGCAATCAGCCCCAGCATTTT. This gives the protein CSGWTGDSNQPQHF.